Described below is a single T cell receptor beta chain sequence and its context. The data were taken from a study of blood T cell repertoires in COVID-19. Germline assignment: CDR1 KGHSH and CDR2 LQKENI. Trimming took 4 bases from V and 2 from J, leaving 11 bases between them. The CDR3 runs 15 residues. Authors' analysis steps: Using reference gene primer amplification, nucleated cell counts were estimated. Here immunoSEQ multiplex PCR was the method, and the copy in TCRdb shows in-frame clones only, minus some. V and J calls and clone size are those listed in that table; D and trimming were worked out from the DNA. This table has roughly 230,000 clones, around 87% appearing once.

The sample taken for sequencing was PBMCs or T cells enriched from blood (not recorded which). The rearrangement joins TRBV18 to TRBJ1-4; unclear D gene. The sequence was collected from a young man in a cohort exposed to, infected with or recovered from COVID-19 (not recorded which). CDR3 nucleotide sequence: TGTGCCAGCTCACGGAGCCCGGCTACTAATGAAAAACTGTTTTTT. It codes for CASSRSPATNEKLFF.